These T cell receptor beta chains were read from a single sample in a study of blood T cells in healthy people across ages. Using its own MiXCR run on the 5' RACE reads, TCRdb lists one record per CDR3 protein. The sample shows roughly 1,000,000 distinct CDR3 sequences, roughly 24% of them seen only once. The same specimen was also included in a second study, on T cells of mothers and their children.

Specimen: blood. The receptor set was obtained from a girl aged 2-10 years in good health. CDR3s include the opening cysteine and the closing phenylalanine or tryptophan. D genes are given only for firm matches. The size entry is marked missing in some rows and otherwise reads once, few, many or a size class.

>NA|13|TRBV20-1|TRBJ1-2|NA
CSATRDGIYGYTF
TGCAGTGCTACTCGGGACGGAATCTATGGCTACACCTTC
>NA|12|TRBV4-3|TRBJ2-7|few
CAGSQGRGEQYF
TGCGCCGGCAGCCAAGGCCGGGGCGAGCAGTACTTC
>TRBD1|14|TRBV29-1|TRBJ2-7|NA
CSVVGTEKTSEQYF
TGCAGCGTTGTAGGGACAGAGAAGACGAGCGAGCAGTACTTC
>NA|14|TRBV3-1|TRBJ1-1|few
CASSPGAGGTEAFF
TGTGCCAGCAGCCCAGGGGCCGGCGGCACTGAAGCTTTCTTT
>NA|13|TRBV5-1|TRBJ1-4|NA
CASSPYTNEKLFF
TGCGCCAGCAGCCCGTACACTAATGAAAAACTGTTTTTT
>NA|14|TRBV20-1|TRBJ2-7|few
CSARDHKTTYEQYF
TGCAGTGCTAGAGATCACAAGACCACCTACGAGCAGTACTTC
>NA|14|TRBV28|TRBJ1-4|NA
CATNTRRVEEKLFF
TGTGCCACGAACACCCGTCGGGTTGAAGAAAAACTGTTTTTT
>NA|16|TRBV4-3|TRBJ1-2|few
CASSPWAAGGNYGYTF
TGCGCCAGCAGCCCCTGGGCGGCAGGTGGTAACTATGGCTACACCTTC
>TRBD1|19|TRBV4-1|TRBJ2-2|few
CASSHPPRDRGWNTGELFF
TGCGCCAGCAGCCACCCCCCACGCGACAGGGGTTGGAACACCGGGGAGCTGTTTTTT
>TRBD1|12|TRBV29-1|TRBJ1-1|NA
CSVTPGGTEAFF
TGCAGCGTCACCCCAGGGGGCACTGAAGCTTTCTTT
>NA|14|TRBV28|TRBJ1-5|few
CASSSQTGFQPQHF
TGTGCCAGCAGTTCACAAACAGGGTTTCAGCCCCAGCATTTT
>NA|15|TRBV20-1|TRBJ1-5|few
CSASRGHGGNQPQHF
TGCAGTGCTAGCAGGGGACACGGGGGCAATCAGCCCCAGCATTTT
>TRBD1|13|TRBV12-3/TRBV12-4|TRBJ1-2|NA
CASSLRQGPGYTF
TGTGCCAGCAGTTTACGACAGGGACCAGGCTACACCTTC
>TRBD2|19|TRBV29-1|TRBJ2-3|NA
CSVCERTSGGPPSTDTQYF
TGCAGCGTCTGCGAAAGGACTAGCGGGGGGCCTCCTAGCACAGATACGCAGTATTTT
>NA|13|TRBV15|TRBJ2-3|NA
CATSRDLADTQYF
TGTGCCACCAGCAGAGATCTTGCAGATACGCAGTATTTT
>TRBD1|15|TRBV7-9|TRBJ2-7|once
CASSLDRDRYYEQYF
TGTGCCAGCAGCTTAGACCGGGACAGGTACTACGAGCAGTACTTC
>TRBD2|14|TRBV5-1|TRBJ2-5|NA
CASSWGLDVETQYF
TGCGCCAGCAGCTGGGGACTAGACGTGGAGACCCAGTACTTC
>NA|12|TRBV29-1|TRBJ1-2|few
CSVYDINYGYTF
TGCAGCGTTTACGACATAAACTATGGCTACACTTTC
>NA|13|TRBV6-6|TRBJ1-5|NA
CASKRTAGQPQHF
TGTGCCAGCAAACGGACAGCCGGGCAGCCCCAGCATTTT
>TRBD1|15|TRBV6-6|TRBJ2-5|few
CASTSDREYQETQYF
TGTGCCAGCACCTCGGACAGGGAGTACCAAGAGACCCAGTACTTC
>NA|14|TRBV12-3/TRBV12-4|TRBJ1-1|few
CASSLGERNTEAFF
TGTGCCAGCAGTTTAGGGGAGAGGAACACTGAAGCTTTCTTT
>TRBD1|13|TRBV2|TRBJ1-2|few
CASSMGQGFGYTF
TGTGCCAGCAGTATGGGACAGGGGTTTGGCTACACCTTC
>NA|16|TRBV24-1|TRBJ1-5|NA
CATSDSSRRVGQPQHF
TGTGCCACCAGTGATTCTTCGAGGCGGGTCGGGCAGCCCCAGCATTTT
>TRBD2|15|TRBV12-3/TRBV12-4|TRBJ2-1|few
CASTLSGMIYNEQFF
TGTGCCAGCACCCTGAGCGGGATGATCTACAATGAGCAGTTCTTC
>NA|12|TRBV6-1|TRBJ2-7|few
CATTFEAGEQYF
TGTGCCACCACCTTTGAGGCGGGTGAGCAGTACTTC
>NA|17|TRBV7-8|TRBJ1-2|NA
CASSLADLLGSNYGYTF
TGTGCCAGCAGCTTAGCGGACCTATTGGGTTCCAACTATGGCTACACCTTC
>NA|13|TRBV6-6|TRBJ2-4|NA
CASSWAGENIQYF
TGTGCCAGCAGTTGGGCCGGGGAGAACATTCAGTACTTC